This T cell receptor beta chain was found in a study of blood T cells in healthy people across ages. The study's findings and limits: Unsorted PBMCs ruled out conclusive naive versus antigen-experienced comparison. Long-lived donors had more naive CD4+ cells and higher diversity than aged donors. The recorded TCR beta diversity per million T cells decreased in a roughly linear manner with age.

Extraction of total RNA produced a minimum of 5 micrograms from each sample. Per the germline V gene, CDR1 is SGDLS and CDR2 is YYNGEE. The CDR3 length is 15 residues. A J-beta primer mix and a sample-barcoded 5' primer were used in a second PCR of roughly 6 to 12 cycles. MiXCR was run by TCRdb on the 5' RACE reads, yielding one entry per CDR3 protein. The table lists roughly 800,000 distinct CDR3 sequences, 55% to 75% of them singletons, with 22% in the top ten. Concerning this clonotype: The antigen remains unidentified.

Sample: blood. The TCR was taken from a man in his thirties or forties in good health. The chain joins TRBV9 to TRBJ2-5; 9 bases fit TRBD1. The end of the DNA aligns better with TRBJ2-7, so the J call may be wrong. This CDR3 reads CASSVGTGVINEQYF. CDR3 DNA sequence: TGTGCCAGCAGCGTAGGGACAGGGGTTATCAACGAGCAGTACTTC.